These 12 T cell receptor beta chains share one sample of origin, sequenced in a study of cytomegalovirus exposure and HLA in healthy donors. 60 Vbeta and 13 Jbeta primers were used in PCR. Method: immunoSEQ multiplex PCR; TCRdb's copy keeps in-frame clones and lacks some. Found here are about 180,000 clones, approximately 84% of them singletons; the top ten hold 4.8%. Sample: PBMCs. The source of these receptors is a girl aged 5-17 years in good health and CMV-seropositive.

The V gene is TRBV2, the J gene TRBJ1-1, with TRBD1 identical over 9 bases. The CDR3 spans 15 residues. V dropped 6 bases and J dropped 4; count of bases not matched to a gene: 9. CDR1 is SNHLY and CDR2 is FYNNEI in the germline V gene. In nucleotides, the CDR3 is TGTGCCAGCAGCATACAGGGGGCGCGAGGCACTGAAGCTTTCTTT. Its protein product is CASSIQGARGTEAFF. The complete variable domain, with remaining parts taken from reference TRBV2 and TRBJ1-1, reads EPEVTQTPSHQVTQMGQEVILRCVPISNHLYFYWYRQILGQKVEFLVSFYNNEISEKSEIFDDQFSVERPDGSNFTLKIRSTKLEDSAMYFCASSIQGARGTEAFFGQGTRLTVV.

V is TRBV5-4 and J is TRBJ2-1, with TRBD2 matching over 11 bases. Germline V lookup: CDR1 SGHNT, CDR2 YYREEE (reference sequence). Trimming cost V 4 bases and J 7 bases; bases outside gene matches: 7. This CDR3 is built from 15 residues. The CDR3 DNA is TGTGCCAGCAGCGAGACTAGCGGGGCAGGGAATGAGCAGTTCTTC. It translates to CASSETSGAGNEQFF.

This rearrangement joins TRBV5-6 to TRBJ1-2; D perhaps matches TRBD1 (6 bases). The CDR3 spans 13 residues. From germline, CDR1 is SGHDT and CDR2 YYEEEE. Trimming removed 0 bases from V and 8 bases from J, with 11 bases in between. The CDR3 nucleotides read TGTGCCAGCAGCTTGGCCAGGGGAGGGGGCTACACCTTC. This sequence encodes CASSLARGGGYTF. The variable domain in full, completed from reference TRBV5-6 and TRBJ1-2, reads DAGVTQSPTHLIKTRGQQVTLRCSPKSGHDTVSWYQQALGQGPQFIFQYYEEEERQRGNFPDRFSGHQFPNYSSELNVNALLLGDSALYLCASSLARGGGYTFGSGTRLTVV.

The chain couples TRBV9 to TRBJ2-7; D call uncertain. Germline assignment: CDR1 SGDLS and CDR2 YYNGEE. CDR3 length: 14 amino acids. Trimming left V 0 bases short and J 0 bases short, with 7 bases between. CDR3 in DNA: TGTGCCAGCAGCGTAGAACAAAGCTCCTACGAGCAGTACTTC. Encoded protein: CASSVEQSSYEQYF. The entire variable domain, with the rest obtained from reference TRBV9 and TRBJ2-7, is as follows: DSGVTQTPKHLITATGQRVTLRCSPRSGDLSVYWYQQSLDQGLQFLIQYYNGEERAKGNILERFSAQQFPDLHSELNLSSLELGDSALYFCASSVEQSSYEQYFGPGTRLTVT.

The chain joins TRBV7-8 to TRBJ1-2; 9 positions agree with TRBD1. This CDR3 region has 17 residues. V gave up 0 bases and J gave up 2 bases; unmatched junction bases: 7. Germline CDR1 and CDR2: SGHVS and FQNEAQ. CDR3 bases: TGTGCCAGCAGCTTAGCGGGGACAGGGCCCCTCAACTATGGCTACACCTTC. It specifies CASSLAGTGPLNYGYTF. Full variable domain (missing parts from reference TRBV7-8 and TRBJ1-2): GAGVSQSPRYKVAKRGQDVALRCDPISGHVSLFWYQQALGQGPEFLTYFQNEAQLDKSGLPSDRFFAERPEGSVSTLKIQRTQQEDSAVYLCASSLAGTGPLNYGYTFGSGTRLTVV.

This clone has a handful of counts. The CDR3 region has the DNA TGTGCCAGCAGTCCGAGAAACACTGAAGCTTTCTTT. Translated, it gives CASSPRNTEAFF. V gene TRBV6-1 combines with J gene TRBJ1-1, with no clear D. The ends were cut back, 5 bases at V and 2 bases at J, with 6 bases in the middle. Germline V lookup: CDR1 MNHNS, CDR2 SASEGT. CDR3 length equals 12 residues.

The chain recombines TRBV4-2 with TRBJ1-2, with TRBD1 matching 8 bases. The CDR3 runs 15 residues. V lost 1 base, J lost 6 bases, and 7 bases stayed unmatched. Germline V gene data show CDR1 as LGHNA and CDR2 as YNFKEQ. The CDR3 DNA sequence: TGTGCCAGCAGCCAAGGGCAGACAGGGGTCCATGGCTACACCTTC. Its protein is CASSQGQTGVHGYTF.

The CDR3 DNA is TGTGCCAGCAGTGGCCGGGACATCGGGGGGACTGAAGCTTTCTTT. This gives the protein CASSGRDIGGTEAFF. The gene calls are TRBV6-1 and TRBJ1-1; tentatively, D is TRBD1 (6 bases). There are 15 residues in the CDR3. Per the germline V gene, CDR1 is MNHNS and CDR2 is SASEGT. The V end lost 4 bases, the J end lost 5 bases, and 17 bases lay between the germline ends.

V usage is TRBV7-9 and J usage is TRBJ2-5, with D perhaps TRBD1 (6 bases). This CDR3 spans 14 amino acids. V gave up 1 base and J gave up 1 base, with 7 bases separating them. Germline assignment: CDR1 SEHNR and CDR2 FQNEAQ (reference sequence). The CDR3 sequence: CASSLDRVQETQYF. As DNA, the CDR3 is TGTGCCAGCAGCTTAGACAGGGTCCAAGAGACCCAGTACTTC.

This clone was seen a single time. The chain employs TRBV6-5 and TRBJ1-5, with 9 bases aligning to TRBD1. Germline-derived CDR1 and CDR2 are MNHEY and SVGAGI. V shed 4 bases and J 4 bases; nucleotides not matched to a gene: 2. The CDR3 consists of 14 residues. The CDR3 DNA follows: TGTGCCAGCAGTTCAGACAGGGGGAATCAGCCCCAGCATTTT. Translation: CASSSDRGNQPQHF.

The rearrangement uses TRBV18 and TRBJ1-2; D is ambiguous. The V gene lost 3 bases and the J gene lost 6 bases, with 14 bases spanning the gap. The CDR3 contains 14 residues. CDR1 and CDR2 from the germline V gene are KGHSH and LQKENI. The CDR3 loop reads CASSPYGGSDGYTF. CDR3 coding DNA: TGTGCCAGCTCACCCTACGGAGGTTCTGATGGCTACACCTTC. The whole variable domain, remainder taken from reference TRBV18 and TRBJ1-2, is NAGVMQNPRHLVRRRGQEARLRCSPMKGHSHVYWYRQLPEEGLKFMVYLQKENIIDESGMPKERFSAEFPKEGPSILRIQQVVRGDSAAYFCASSPYGGSDGYTFGSGTRLTVV.

V gene TRBV12-5 combines with J gene TRBJ2-3; 8 bases line up with TRBD2. V dropped 7 bases and J dropped 1; count of bases not matched to a gene: 4. This CDR3 region has 14 residues. Germline V gene sequence: CDR1 LGHNT, CDR2 FRNRAP. CDR3 DNA: TGTGCTAGTGAGCCCGGGGGGGGCACAGATACGCAGTATTTT. Translated, it gives CASEPGGGTDTQYF.